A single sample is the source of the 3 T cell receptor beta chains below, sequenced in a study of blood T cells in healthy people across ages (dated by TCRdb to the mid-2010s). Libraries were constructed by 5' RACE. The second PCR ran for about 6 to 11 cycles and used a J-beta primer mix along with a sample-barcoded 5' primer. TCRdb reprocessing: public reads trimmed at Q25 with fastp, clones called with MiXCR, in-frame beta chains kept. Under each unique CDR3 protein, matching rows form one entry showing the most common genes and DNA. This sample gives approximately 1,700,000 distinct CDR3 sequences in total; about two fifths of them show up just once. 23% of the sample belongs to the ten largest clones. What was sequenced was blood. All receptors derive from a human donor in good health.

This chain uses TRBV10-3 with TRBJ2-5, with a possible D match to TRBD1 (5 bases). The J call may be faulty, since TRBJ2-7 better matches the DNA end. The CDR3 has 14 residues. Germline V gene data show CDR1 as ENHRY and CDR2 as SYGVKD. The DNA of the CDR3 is TGTGCCACCGTCAGGGCCACCGTTTTGTACGAGCAGTACTTC. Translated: CATVRATVLYEQYF.

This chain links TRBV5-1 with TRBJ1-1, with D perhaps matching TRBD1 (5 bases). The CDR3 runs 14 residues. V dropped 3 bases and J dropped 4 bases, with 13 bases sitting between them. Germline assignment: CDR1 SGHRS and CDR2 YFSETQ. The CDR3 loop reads CASSSQGGTTEAFF. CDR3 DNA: TGCGCCAGCAGCTCCCAAGGAGGGACCACTGAAGCTTTCTTT.

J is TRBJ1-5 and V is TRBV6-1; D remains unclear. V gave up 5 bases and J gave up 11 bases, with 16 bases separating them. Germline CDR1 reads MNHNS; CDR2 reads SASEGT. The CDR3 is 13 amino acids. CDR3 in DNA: TGTGCCAGCAGTTCTACCCTCCAAGAGACCCAGCATTTT. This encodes CASSSTLQETQHF.